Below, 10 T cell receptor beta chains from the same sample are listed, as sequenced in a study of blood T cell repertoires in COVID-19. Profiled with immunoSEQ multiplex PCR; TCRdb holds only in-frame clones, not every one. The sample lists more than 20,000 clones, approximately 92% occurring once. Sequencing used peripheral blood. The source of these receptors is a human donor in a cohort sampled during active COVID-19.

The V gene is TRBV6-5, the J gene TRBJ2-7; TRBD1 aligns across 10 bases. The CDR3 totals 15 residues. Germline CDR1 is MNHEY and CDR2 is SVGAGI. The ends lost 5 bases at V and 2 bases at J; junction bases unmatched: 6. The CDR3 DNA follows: TGTGCCAGCAGTCCTCTGGGGACAGGGGCCTACGAGCAGTACTTC. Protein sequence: CASSPLGTGAYEQYF.

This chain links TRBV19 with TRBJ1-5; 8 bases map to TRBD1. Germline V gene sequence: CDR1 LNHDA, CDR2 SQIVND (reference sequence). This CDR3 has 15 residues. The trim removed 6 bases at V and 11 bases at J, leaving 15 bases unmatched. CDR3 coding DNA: TGTGCCAGTAGGGACAGGGAGGGGGATATTTATTCCCAGCATTTT. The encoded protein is CASRDREGDIYSQHF.

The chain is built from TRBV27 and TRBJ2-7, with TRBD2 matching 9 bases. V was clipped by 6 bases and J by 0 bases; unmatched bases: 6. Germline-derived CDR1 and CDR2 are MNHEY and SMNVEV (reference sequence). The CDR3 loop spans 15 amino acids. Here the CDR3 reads CASRASGTNSYEQYF. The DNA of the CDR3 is TGTGCCAGCAGGGCTAGCGGGACTAACTCCTACGAGCAGTACTTC.

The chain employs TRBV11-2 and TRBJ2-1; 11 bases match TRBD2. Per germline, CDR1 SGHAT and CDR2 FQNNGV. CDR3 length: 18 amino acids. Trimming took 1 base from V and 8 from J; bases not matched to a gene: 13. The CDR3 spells CASSLVGGGLAGYHEQFF. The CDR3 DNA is TGTGCCAGCAGCTTAGTCGGGGGAGGACTAGCGGGTTACCATGAGCAGTTCTTC.

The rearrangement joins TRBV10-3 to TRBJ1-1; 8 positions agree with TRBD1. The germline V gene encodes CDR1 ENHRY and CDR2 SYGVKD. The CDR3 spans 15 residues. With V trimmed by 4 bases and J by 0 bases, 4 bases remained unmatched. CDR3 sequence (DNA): TGTGCCATCAGTGTGGGACAGGACATGAACACTGAAGCTTTCTTT. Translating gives CAISVGQDMNTEAFF.

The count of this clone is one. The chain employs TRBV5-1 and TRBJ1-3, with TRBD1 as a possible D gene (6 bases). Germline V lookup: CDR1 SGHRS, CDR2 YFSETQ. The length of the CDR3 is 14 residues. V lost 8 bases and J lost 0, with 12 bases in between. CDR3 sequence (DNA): TGCGCCAGTAGAACAGGGAGCTCTGGAAACACCATATATTTT. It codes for CASRTGSSGNTIYF.

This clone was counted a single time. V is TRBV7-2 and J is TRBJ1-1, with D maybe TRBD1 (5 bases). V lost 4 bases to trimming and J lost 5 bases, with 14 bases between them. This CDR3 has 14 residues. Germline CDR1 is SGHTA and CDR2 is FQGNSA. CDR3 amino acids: CASSSRMGGTEAFF. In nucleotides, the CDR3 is TGTGCCAGCAGCTCCCGTATGGGGGGTACTGAAGCTTTCTTT.

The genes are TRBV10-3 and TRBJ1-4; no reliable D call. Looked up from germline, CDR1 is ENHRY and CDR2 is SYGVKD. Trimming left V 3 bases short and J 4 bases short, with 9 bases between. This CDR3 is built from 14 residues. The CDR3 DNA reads TGTGCCATCAGTGAAGGGAGGGATAATGAAAAACTGTTTTTT. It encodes CAISEGRDNEKLFF.

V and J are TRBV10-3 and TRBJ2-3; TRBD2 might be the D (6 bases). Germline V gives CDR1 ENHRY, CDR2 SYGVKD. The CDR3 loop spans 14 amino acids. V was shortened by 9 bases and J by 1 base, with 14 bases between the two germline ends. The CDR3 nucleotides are TGTGCCATAGCCCGGGACTTGGGCACAGATACGCAGTATTTT. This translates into CAIARDLGTDTQYF.

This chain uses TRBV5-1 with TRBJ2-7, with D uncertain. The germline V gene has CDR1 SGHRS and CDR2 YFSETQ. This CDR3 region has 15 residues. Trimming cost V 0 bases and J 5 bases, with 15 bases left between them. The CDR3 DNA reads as TGCGCCAGCAGCTTGGCTGGCACTGGAAGCGACGAGCAGTACTTC. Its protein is CASSLAGTGSDEQYF.